The source of this T cell receptor (beta chain) is a study of OX40 agonist ivuxolimab in advanced cancers. On the study more broadly: Enrollees could have had prior anti-PD-1, anti-PD-L1 or anti-CTLA-4 therapy, which 30% to 50% had received. The study reported partial responses in three patients: one hepatocellular carcinoma, two cutaneous melanoma.

This CDR3 comprises 15 residues. After removal of 5 bases from V and 10 bases from J, the junction contained 9 bases not matched to a gene. Germline-derived CDR1 and CDR2 are MNHEY and SMNVEV (reference sequence). Measured with immunoSEQ multiplex PCR; TCRdb has only the in-frame clones, and not every one. The repertoire includes around 34,000 clones, roughly nine tenths of them detected once, and approximately 40% sits in the top ten. The source of this sequence is an adult with an advanced solid tumor such as melanoma, head and neck, liver or kidney cancer. The sequences come from CD4+ or CD8+ T cells sorted from blood, collected in a trial of the OX40 agonist ivuxolimab. V usage is TRBV27 and J usage is TRBJ2-1, with 12 bases aligning to TRBD2. CDR3 sequence reads: CASSQASGGAGEQFF. The DNA of the CDR3 is TGTGCCAGCAGTCAAGCTAGCGGGGGGGCGGGCGAGCAGTTCTTC.